This TCR beta chain comes out of a study of cytomegalovirus exposure and HLA in healthy donors. Study overall: In an earlier analysis, around 100 million unique TCR beta sequences were found from about 190 million T cells.

CDR1 and CDR2 (germline): LGHNA, YSLEER. This CDR3 contains 15 residues. Trimming at V came to 3 bases and at J to 3 bases, leaving 6 bases not matched to a gene. Vbeta (60) and Jbeta (13) primers were used in the PCR. TCRdb's copy holds only in-frame clones and misses some; the assay was immunoSEQ multiplex PCR. Altogether about 150,000 clones are present, about 83% being singletons, with the ten largest covering about 5%. Healthy individuals who donated bone marrow served as the donors. This clone was observed a handful of times. Sequencing was carried out using PBMCs. This receptor was taken from a woman in her thirties in good health and CMV-seronegative. The chain links TRBV4-3 to TRBJ1-1; 8 bases map to TRBD1. This CDR3 reads CASSHDRGSDTEAFF. In nucleotides, the CDR3 is TGCGCCAGCAGCCACGACAGGGGTTCCGACACTGAAGCTTTCTTT.